This T cell receptor (beta chain) originates from a study of cytomegalovirus exposure and HLA in healthy donors. Study findings and constraints: High sensitivity and specificity were reportedly achieved when the classifier diagnosed cytomegalovirus status. Earlier analysis found most TCR beta V segments productive about 90% or about 30% of the time. Later analysis revealed greater clonal expansion in HLA-associated TCR beta chains than in equally common others. Later analysis suggested most CMV-associated TCR beta chains were HLA-restricted.

With 60 Vbeta and 13 Jbeta primers, the PCR was carried out. Clones were sequenced by immunoSEQ multiplex PCR, and TCRdb holds only the in-frame ones, with some missing. The sample has under 110,000 clones, 75% seen once. J gave up 3 bases and V 6 bases, and 10 bases lay outside the gene matches. This CDR3 region has 16 residues. Germline V gene data show CDR1 as MNHEY and CDR2 as SMNVEV (reference sequence). With respect to this clone: As yet, its antigen is unknown.

Sequenced: PBMCs. The TCR comes from a male donor in good health and CMV-seropositive. This sequence joins TRBV27 and TRBJ2-7; 11 nucleotides agree with TRBD2. The CDR3 sequence is CASSPIGLAGRYEQYF. The CDR3 nucleotides are TGTGCCAGCAGCCCTATCGGACTAGCGGGTCGCTACGAGCAGTACTTC.